A single sample is the source of the 23 T cell receptor beta chains below, sequenced in a study of shared clonotypes between healthy human individuals. Here immunoSEQ multiplex PCR was the method, and the copy in TCRdb shows in-frame clones only, minus some. Altogether 150,000 to 200,000 clones are present, approximately 92% being singletons, with the ten largest covering 0.067%. The sequencing input was naive CD4+ T cells sorted from blood. Subset described: CD45RA+ positively selected. These receptors were taken from a woman aged 30 to 39 in good health.

The CDR3, as DNA: TGTGCCAGCAGTTCCACAGGGATCGACGAGCAGTACTTC. Translating gives CASSSTGIDEQYF. The V gene is TRBV6-5, the J gene TRBJ2-7, with TRBD1 as a possible D gene (6 bases). CDR3 length equals 13 residues. The V gene's germline CDR1 is MNHEY and CDR2 SVGAGI. V was trimmed by 4 bases and J by 5 bases, leaving 12 bases between them.

The chain recombines TRBV18 with TRBJ2-2, with D possibly being TRBD2 (9 bases). Per germline, CDR1 KGHSH and CDR2 LQKENI. Trimming cost V 4 bases and J 5 bases, with 29 bases left between them. CDR3 length: 20 amino acids. The CDR3 sequence: CASSRYDGTGVAGDTGELFF. CDR3 DNA: TGTGCCAGCTCACGTTATGACGGGACAGGAGTAGCGGGAGATACCGGGGAGCTGTTTTTT.

The chain couples TRBV28 to TRBJ2-5; TRBD1 matches at 7 bases. Near its end, the DNA agrees better with TRBJ2-7, so the J call may be wrong. Germline loops: CDR1 MDHEN, CDR2 SYDVKM. The CDR3 extends over 19 amino acids. As DNA, the CDR3 is TGTGCCAGCTTCCCCCCCGGACAGGCCTTACGACAGGCTACCTACGAGCAGTACTTC. Its translation is CASFPPGQALRQATYEQYF.

This chain joins TRBV19 and TRBJ1-2, with D possibly TRBD1 on 5 matching bases. CDR1 LNHDA and CDR2 SQIVND come from the germline V gene (reference sequence). The CDR3 is 14 residues long. V was trimmed by 1 base and J by 4 bases, leaving 10 bases between them. CDR3 nucleotide sequence: TGTGCCAGTAGTATAGGCACAGGACCCTATGGCTACACCTTC. It codes for CASSIGTGPYGYTF.

On this clone itself: An end of the junction differs from the germline gene, which may be a read error. The CDR3 region is CVSRIGWSQETQYF. The CDR3 DNA reads TGTGTCAGCAGGATTGGTTGGTCTCAAGAGACCCAGTACTTC. The rearrangement links TRBV6-5 to TRBJ2-5, with unresolved D. CDR1 and CDR2 from the germline V gene are MNHEY and SVGAGI. There are 14 residues in the CDR3.

This clone was counted a single time. The rearrangement joins TRBV28 to TRBJ1-2, with 8 bases matching TRBD1. The V gene's germline CDR1 is MDHEN and CDR2 SYDVKM. This CDR3 region has 15 residues. Losses at the gene ends were 6 bases for V and 9 bases for J; bases not matched to a gene: 15. In DNA form, the CDR3 reads TGTGCCAGCAGAAAAATTGATCAGGGGGCCCCAAGCTACACCTTC. Its protein product is CASRKIDQGAPSYTF.

This chain connects TRBV4-1 to TRBJ1-2; D remains unclear. The CDR3 has 19 amino acids. V lost 1 base and J lost 2, with 23 bases in between. Germline V gives CDR1 MGHRA, CDR2 YSYEKL. CDR3 nucleotide sequence: TGCGCCAGCAGCCAAGTATTAGGCGGTGCCAAGACGAAAAACTATGGCTACACCTTC. Amino acid sequence: CASSQVLGGAKTKNYGYTF.

The J gene is TRBJ1-2, the V gene TRBV7-8; D unresolved. The V and J ends lost 4 bases and 5 bases respectively, with 14 bases between them. This CDR3 spans 14 amino acids. CDR1 is SGHVS, CDR2 FQNEAQ, per germline. CDR3 bases: TGTGCCAGCAGCTACACGGACGAAACATATGGCTACACCTTC. This encodes CASSYTDETYGYTF.

This sequence joins TRBV19 and TRBJ1-2; D call uncertain. The CDR3 totals 15 residues. Trimming shortened V by 1 base and J by 4 bases, and 13 bases separated the two germline ends. The germline CDR1 and CDR2 sequences are LNHDA and SQIVND (reference sequence). CDR3 DNA sequence: TGTGCCAGTAGTATAGGTCTCATTTGGAGCTATGGCTACACCTTC. As protein: CASSIGLIWSYGYTF. Full variable domain (outside the CDR3, taken from reference TRBV19 and TRBJ1-2): DGGITQSPKYLFRKEGQNVTLSCEQNLNHDAMYWYRQDPGQGLRLIYYSQIVNDFQKGDIAEGYSVSREKKESFPLTVTSAQKNPTAFYLCASSIGLIWSYGYTFGSGTRLTVV.

This clone appeared once. The J gene is TRBJ2-3, the V gene TRBV7-2; D is ambiguous. Trimming took off 2 bases at V and 4 bases at J, with 10 bases between the two ends. In germline, CDR1 is SGHTA, CDR2 FQGNSA. This CDR3 region has 14 residues. In DNA form, the CDR3 reads TGTGCCAGCAGCTTATTGCTAAGCTCAGATACGCAGTATTTT. It translates to CASSLLLSSDTQYF.

The gene calls are TRBV18 and TRBJ2-3; the D gene is possibly TRBD2 (6 bases). Germline CDR1 KGHSH, CDR2 LQKENI. Trimming removed 3 bases from V and 0 bases from J, with 16 bases in between. The CDR3 covers 17 residues. The CDR3 loop is CASSPFGTDTSTDTQYF. The CDR3 DNA follows: TGTGCCAGCTCACCGTTCGGGACTGACACTAGCACAGATACGCAGTATTTT.

This clone turned up a few times. DNA of the CDR3: TGTGCCAGCAGCGTAGCAGGGAATCAGCCCCAGCATTTT. Amino acid sequence: CASSVAGNQPQHF. This chain links TRBV9 with TRBJ1-5, with TRBD1 as a possible D gene (5 bases). V lost 0 bases and J 4 bases, leaving 5 bases between the germline ends. Looked up from germline, CDR1 is SGDLS and CDR2 is YYNGEE. This CDR3 has 13 residues.

The chain uses TRBV10-2 and TRBJ1-5; D gene unclear. Trimming took 4 bases from V and 1 from J, leaving 5 bases between them. Per the germline V gene, CDR1 is WSHSY and CDR2 is SAAADI. This CDR3 comprises 13 residues. CDR3 in DNA: TGCGCCAGCAGTGCTGAGAGCAATCAGCCCCAGCATTTT. Protein: CASSAESNQPQHF.

V usage is TRBV19 and J usage is TRBJ1-1; 10 nucleotides agree with TRBD1. Per germline, CDR1 LNHDA and CDR2 SQIVND (reference sequence). Trimming cost V 6 bases and J 3 bases; bases outside gene matches: 4. CDR3 size: 14 residues. The DNA for the CDR3 is TGTGCCAGTAGAAGACAGGGGGCGCACACTGAAGCTTTCTTT. It encodes CASRRQGAHTEAFF.

This rearrangement joins TRBV27 to TRBJ2-7; no reliable D call. CDR1 MNHEY and CDR2 SMNVEV come from the germline V gene (reference sequence). Trimming took off 7 bases at V and 2 bases at J, with 15 bases between the two ends. This CDR3 has 14 amino acids. CDR3 nucleotide sequence: TGTGCCAGCAAGCCCGGCCACTCCGCCTACGAGCAGTACTTC. It encodes CASKPGHSAYEQYF.

As to this clone: Different DNA sequences within this sample yield the same CDR3. The gene calls are TRBV18 and TRBJ1-1; TRBD1 is a possible D gene (5 bases). Trimming pared 3 bases from V and 0 bases from J, leaving 8 bases between. Germline V gene data show CDR1 as KGHSH and CDR2 as LQKENI. The CDR3 is 14 amino acids. The CDR3: CASSPGTVNTEAFF. The CDR3, as DNA: TGTGCCAGCTCACCGGGGACGGTGAACACTGAAGCTTTCTTT.

The V gene is TRBV5-1, the J gene TRBJ2-7; 7 nucleotides line up with TRBD1. There are 14 residues in the CDR3. Trimming cost V 4 bases and J 0 bases; bases outside gene matches: 4. The germline gives CDR1 SGHRS, CDR2 YFSETQ. The CDR3 sequence: CASSLRDSSYEQYF. Written as DNA, the CDR3 is TGCGCCAGCAGCCTCCGGGACAGCTCCTACGAGCAGTACTTC.

As DNA, the CDR3 is TGCGCCAGCAGCTTGACTAGCGGGAAACGAGAGCAGTTCTTC. This translates into CASSLTSGKREQFF. The chain joins TRBV5-1 to TRBJ2-1, with 10 nucleotides matching TRBD2. The V gene's germline CDR1 is SGHRS and CDR2 YFSETQ. V lost 1 base to trimming and J lost 10 bases; unmatched junction nucleotides: 5. This CDR3 is 14 amino acids long. Complete variable domain (other parts from reference TRBV5-1 and TRBJ2-1): KAGVTQTPRYLIKTRGQQVTLSCSPISGHRSVSWYQQTPGQGLQFLFEYFSETQRNKGNFPGRFSGRQFSNSRSEMNVSTLELGDSALYLCASSLTSGKREQFFGPGTRLTVL.

For the CDR3, the DNA is TGTGCCAGCAGTTTACTAACCTCGACAGGTAGCTACGAGCAGTACTTC. Translated: CASSLLTSTGSYEQYF. The V and J genes are TRBV28 and TRBJ2-7, with D possibly being TRBD1 (6 bases). The CDR3 length is 16 residues. The V end was cut by 2 bases, the J end by 3 bases, with 17 bases between. Germline-derived CDR1 and CDR2 are MDHEN and SYDVKM. Complete variable domain (other parts from reference TRBV28 and TRBJ2-7): DVKVTQSSRYLVKRTGEKVFLECVQDMDHENMFWYRQDPGLGLRLIYFSYDVKMKEKGDIPEGYSVSREKKERFSLILESASTNQTSMYLCASSLLTSTGSYEQYFGPGTRLTVT.

This clone has more than one count but fewer than ten. V is TRBV28 and J is TRBJ1-2; 7 bases line up with TRBD1. The CDR3 is 15 amino acids. Germline CDR1 MDHEN, CDR2 SYDVKM. Trimming cost V 6 bases and J 7 bases; bases outside gene matches: 14. In DNA, the CDR3 is TGTGCCAGCAGGGAGGGGGCGAAACTCCTGAGTGGCTACACCTTC. As protein: CASREGAKLLSGYTF.

The V call is TRBV28, the J call TRBJ2-7; D unclear. V lost 6 bases and J 9 bases, leaving 24 bases between the germline ends. From germline, CDR1 is MDHEN and CDR2 SYDVKM. This CDR3 comprises 15 residues. The CDR3 nucleotides read TGTGCCAGCAGCTCGGGCGCTGAACCCCCTAACAGGCAGTACTTC. Translation: CASSSGAEPPNRQYF.

The V and J genes are TRBV5-4 and TRBJ2-2, with 8 positions matching TRBD2. The trim removed 3 bases at V and 0 bases at J, leaving 4 bases unmatched. Germline assignment: CDR1 SGHNT and CDR2 YYREEE (reference sequence). This CDR3 comprises 16 residues. CDR3 sequence: CASSSQRESNTGELFF. For the CDR3, the DNA is TGTGCCAGCAGCTCGCAGCGGGAGTCGAACACCGGGGAGCTGTTTTTT.

The V gene is TRBV5-4, the J gene TRBJ2-2; 10 bases are shared with TRBD2. The CDR3 runs 17 residues. Germline values: CDR1 SGHNT, CDR2 YYREEE (reference sequence). Trimming cost V 2 bases and J 5 bases; bases outside gene matches: 9. In DNA form, the CDR3 reads TGTGCCAGCAGCTTCGGAAAGGGACTAGCGTCGACCGGGGAGCTGTTTTTT. Translating gives CASSFGKGLASTGELFF.